This T cell receptor (beta chain) was sequenced in a study of Ad26.COV2.S vaccination and SARS-CoV-2 variants. For the study at large: Of the COV1001 trial arms, the Ad26.COV2.S arm included the donor.

Described treatment: 19 received Ad26.COV2.S at low or high dose, single or two shots; about 5 received placebo; per-sample allocation not given. Each sample was drawn 63 days after the first injection (of vaccine or placebo). Libraries were prepared by immunoSEQ multiplex PCR; TCRdb keeps only in-frame clonotypes and omits some of them. The data contain 380,000 or so clones, less than 90% of them singletons. To note about this clone: The antigen remains unidentified.

General study points: Vaccine recipients had higher spike-specific TCR breadth than placebo recipients.

The germline V gene encodes CDR1 SGHRS and CDR2 YFSETQ. This CDR3 region has 16 residues. With 2 bases removed from V and 3 bases from J, the gap between germline ends came to 17 bases. The genes are TRBV5-1 and TRBJ1-1; possibly TRBD1 for D (5 bases). Here the sequenced sample was peripheral blood, taken in a trial of Ad26.COV2.S vaccine versus placebo. The clonotype was recovered from a person between 18 and 59 years old who received the Ad26.COV2.S COVID-19 vaccine or a placebo. This CDR3 reads CASSLITGRGYTEAFF. CDR3 sequence (DNA): TGCGCCAGCAGCTTAATCACGGGGCGGGGGTACACTGAAGCTTTCTTT.